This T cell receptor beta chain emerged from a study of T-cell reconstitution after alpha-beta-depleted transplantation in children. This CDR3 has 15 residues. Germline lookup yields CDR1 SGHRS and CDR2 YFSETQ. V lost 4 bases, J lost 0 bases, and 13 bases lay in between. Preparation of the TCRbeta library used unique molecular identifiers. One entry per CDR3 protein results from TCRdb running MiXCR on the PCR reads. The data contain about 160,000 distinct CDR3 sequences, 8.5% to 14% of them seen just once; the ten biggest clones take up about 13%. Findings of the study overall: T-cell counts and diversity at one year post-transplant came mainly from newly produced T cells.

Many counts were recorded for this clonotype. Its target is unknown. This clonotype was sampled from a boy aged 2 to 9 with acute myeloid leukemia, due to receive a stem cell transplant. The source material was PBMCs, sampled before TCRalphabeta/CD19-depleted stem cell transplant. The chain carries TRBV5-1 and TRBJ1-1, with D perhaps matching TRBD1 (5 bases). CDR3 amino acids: CASSPDLTVNTEAFF. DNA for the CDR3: TGCGCCAGCAGCCCGGACCTGACAGTGAACACTGAAGCTTTCTTT.